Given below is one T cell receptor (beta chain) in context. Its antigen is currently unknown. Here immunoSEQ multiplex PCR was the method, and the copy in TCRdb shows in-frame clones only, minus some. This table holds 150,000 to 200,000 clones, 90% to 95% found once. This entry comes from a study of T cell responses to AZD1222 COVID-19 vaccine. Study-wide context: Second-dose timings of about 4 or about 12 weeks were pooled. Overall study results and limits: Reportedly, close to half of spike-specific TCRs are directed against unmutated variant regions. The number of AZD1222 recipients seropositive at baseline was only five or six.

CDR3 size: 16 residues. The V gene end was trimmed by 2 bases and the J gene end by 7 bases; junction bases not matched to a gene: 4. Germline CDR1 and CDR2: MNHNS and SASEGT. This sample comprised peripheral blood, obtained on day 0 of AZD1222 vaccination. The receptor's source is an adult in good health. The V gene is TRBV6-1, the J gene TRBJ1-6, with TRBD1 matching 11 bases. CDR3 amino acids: CASSERDRGMNSPLHF. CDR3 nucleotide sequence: TGTGCCAGCAGTGAAAGGGACAGGGGGATGAATTCACCCCTCCACTTT.